The T cell receptor (beta chain) described here comes from a study of Ad26.COV2.S vaccination and SARS-CoV-2 variants. Note on this clone: As yet, its antigen is unknown.

V was pared by 1 base and J by 7 bases, with 11 bases between. Germline CDR1 reads SGHVS; CDR2 reads FQNEAQ. The CDR3 sequence is 15 residues long. The table came from immunoSEQ multiplex PCR; TCRdb's copy has only in-frame clones and leaves some out. The table records 300,000 to 450,000 clones, about 91% of them present only once. General study points: Once vaccination had occurred, spike-specific CD8+ and CD4+ T cell responses reportedly showed substantial breadth. Among vaccine recipients, spike-specific TCR breadth exceeded that of placebo recipients. With respect to non-spike TCR breadth, vaccine and placebo recipients were similar.

This rearrangement joins TRBV7-8 to TRBJ1-6; D uncertain. Specimen: peripheral blood, collected after recovery from COVID-19. This TCR was recovered from a human donor who had recovered from COVID-19. The CDR3 sequence is CASSLVAGSNSPLHF. DNA for the CDR3: TGTGCCAGCAGCTTAGTAGCCGGGTCGAATTCACCCCTCCACTTT.